This entry is about one TCR beta chain. This clonotype occurred a few times. The clone's antigen remains unknown. The sample holds no much larger clone one base away, and base qualities are not on file. From the cysteine up to the phenylalanine, the CDR3 has a length of 13 residues. The kept DNA is CDR3 alone, 39 bases in frame from the first base. V is reduced by 3 bases and J by 4 bases, leaving a spacing of 9 bases between them. Sequences SEHNR (CDR1) and FQNEAQ (CDR2) are obtained from the germline V gene (reference sequence). The library relied on 5' RACE. Sequenced using an Illumina HiSeq 2000. A universal primer binding site was added through template switching, and the final cDNA carried a unique molecular identifier so that TCR cDNA molecules could be counted accurately. Specific primers in the conserved constant-segment region were used to synthesize first-strand cDNA for TCR alpha and beta chains. To control for contamination, every cDNA library carried two barcodes: a SMART-Mk sample barcode plus Illumina barcodes. Two successive PCR steps introduced TruSeq adapter sequences along with Illumina sample barcodes. The TCR alpha and beta cDNA libraries were sequenced on the Illumina HiSeq platform using custom primers. Under the source paper's analysis protocol: Unique molecular identifiers were extracted from raw reads with MiGEC, and CDR3 positions were determined with MiXCR. Recombination models were inferred per individual with the repgenHMM and IGoR tools using an EM algorithm. The tcR package in R was used for shared clonotype analysis, with sharing normalized by the product of cloneset sizes. To study raw recombination without the effects of thymic and clonal selection, out-of-frame nonproductive sequences were analyzed. TCRdb trimmed public reads at Q25 via fastp, called clones via MiXCR and kept in-frame beta chains. Identical CDR3 protein sequences are pooled into one entry, listed with their most common genes and DNA. The V and J calls and clone size come from TCRdb's table, not from the authors' own analysis. The sample data list hundreds of thousands of distinct CDR3 sequences, and 5.5% to 6.5% of these were observed just once. Around 1.7% of the sample is taken by the ten largest.

All donors were healthy Caucasians. The researchers also sequenced three unrelated adults who were not twins: a male aged 18 to 30, a male aged 50 to 60, and a female aged 50 to 60. Using Miltenyi CD45RO+ enrichment and human naive T-cell isolation kits, memory (CD45RO+) and naive T cells were isolated from PBMC. This entry comes from a study of identical twins listed by TCRdb under 2016. About the study as a whole: To test whether fetal clonotypes persist, this study deep-sequenced TCR alpha and beta repertoires from monozygotic twins, from unrelated adults of various ages, and from cord blood. Replicate twin experiments were performed at different times using different library preparation protocols to rule out contamination. Study-wide findings and limitations: In monozygotic twins, out-of-frame TCR alpha sharing was systematically underestimated by recombination models, although the models agreed with sharing between unrelated individuals. Conclusions relied on cross-sectional statistical analysis, since the same donors could not be followed over many years. In beta out-of-frame sequences, excess twin sharing was weaker, because having fewer shared sequences lowered the signal-to-noise ratio. Out-of-frame TCR alpha sequences shared between twins showed an excess of low generation-probability sequences compared with coincidental sharing between unrelated individuals. Abundant cord blood beta clonotypes carried fewer insertions; young adult naive repertoires showed a weaker similar trend, while memory repertoires showed none. Invariant T cells such as MAIT and iNKT could partly confound zero-insertion analyses, although diverse VJ usage argued against such confounding for most clonotypes.

Recombination connected TRBV7-9 to TRBJ1-1; the D gene is not confidently resolved. This clonotype originated in a man aged 18 to 35 in good health. Sequenced input: naive T cells sorted from blood. The label giving this sample's cell subset or site can be read as: cells isolated with a human naive T-cell isolation kit. The CDR3 has the sequence CASSFGSGTEAFF. Here is the DNA: TGTGCCAGCAGCTTCGGGTCCGGCACTGAAGCTTTCTTT.